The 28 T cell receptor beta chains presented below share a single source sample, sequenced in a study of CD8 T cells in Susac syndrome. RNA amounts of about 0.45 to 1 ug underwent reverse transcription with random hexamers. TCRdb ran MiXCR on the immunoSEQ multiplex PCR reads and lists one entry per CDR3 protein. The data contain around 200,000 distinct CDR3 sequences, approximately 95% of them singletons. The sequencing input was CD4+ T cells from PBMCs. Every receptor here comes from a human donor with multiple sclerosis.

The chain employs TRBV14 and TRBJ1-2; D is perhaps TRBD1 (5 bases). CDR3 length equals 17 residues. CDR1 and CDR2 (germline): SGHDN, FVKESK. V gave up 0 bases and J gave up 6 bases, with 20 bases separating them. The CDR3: CASSQDPNGARGHGYTF. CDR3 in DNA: TGTGCCAGCAGCCAAGATCCAAATGGGGCGCGGGGACATGGCTACACCTTC.

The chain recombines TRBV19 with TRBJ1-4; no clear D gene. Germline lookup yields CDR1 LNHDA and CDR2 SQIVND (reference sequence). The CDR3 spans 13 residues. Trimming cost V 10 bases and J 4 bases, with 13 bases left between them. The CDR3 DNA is TGTGCCACCTCTCCTTACCTTAATGAAAAACTGTTTTTT. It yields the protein CATSPYLNEKLFF.

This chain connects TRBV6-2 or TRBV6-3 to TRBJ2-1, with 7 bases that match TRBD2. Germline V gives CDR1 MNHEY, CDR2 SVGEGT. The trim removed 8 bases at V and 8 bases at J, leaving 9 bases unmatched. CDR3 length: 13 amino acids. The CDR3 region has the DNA TGTGCCAGCCGATACGCGGGGGTCGATGAGCAGTTCTTC. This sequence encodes CASRYAGVDEQFF.

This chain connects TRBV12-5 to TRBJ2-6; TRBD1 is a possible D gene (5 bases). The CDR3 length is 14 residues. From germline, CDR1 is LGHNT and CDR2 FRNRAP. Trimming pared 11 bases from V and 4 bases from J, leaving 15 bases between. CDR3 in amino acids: CASLRDAGANVLTF. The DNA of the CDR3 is TGTGCTTCGCTCAGGGATGCCGGGGCCAACGTCCTGACTTTC.

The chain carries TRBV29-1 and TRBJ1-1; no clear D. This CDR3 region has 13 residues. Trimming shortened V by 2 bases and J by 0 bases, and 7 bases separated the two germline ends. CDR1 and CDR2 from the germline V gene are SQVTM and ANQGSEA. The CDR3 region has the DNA TGCAGCGTTGAATCGGTCATGAACACTGAAGCTTTCTTT. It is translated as CSVESVMNTEAFF.

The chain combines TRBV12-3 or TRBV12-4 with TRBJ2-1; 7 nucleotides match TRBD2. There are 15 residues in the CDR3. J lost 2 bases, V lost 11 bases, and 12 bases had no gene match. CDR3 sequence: CAPGWASGPYNEQFF. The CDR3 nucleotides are TGTGCCCCCGGTTGGGCTAGCGGCCCCTACAATGAGCAGTTCTTC.

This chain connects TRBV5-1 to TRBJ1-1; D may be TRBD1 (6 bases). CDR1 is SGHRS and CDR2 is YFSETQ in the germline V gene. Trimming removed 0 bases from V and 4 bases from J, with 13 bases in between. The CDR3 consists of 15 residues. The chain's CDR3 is CASSLAQGRGTEAFF. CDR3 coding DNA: TGCGCCAGCAGCTTGGCACAGGGCAGGGGCACTGAAGCTTTCTTT.

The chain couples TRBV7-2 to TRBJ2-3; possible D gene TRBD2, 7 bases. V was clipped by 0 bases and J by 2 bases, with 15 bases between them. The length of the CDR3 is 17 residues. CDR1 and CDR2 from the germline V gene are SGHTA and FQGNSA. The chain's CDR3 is CASSLAGGPGTTDTQYF. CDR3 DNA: TGTGCCAGCAGCTTAGCGGGGGGGCCCGGAACCACAGATACGCAGTATTTT.

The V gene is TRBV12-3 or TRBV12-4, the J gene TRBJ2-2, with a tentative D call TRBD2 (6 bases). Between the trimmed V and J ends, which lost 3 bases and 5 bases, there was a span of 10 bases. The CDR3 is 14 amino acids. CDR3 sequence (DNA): TGTGCCAGCAGTTTTGGGGGGACGACCGGGGAGCTGTTTTTT. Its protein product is CASSFGGTTGELFF.

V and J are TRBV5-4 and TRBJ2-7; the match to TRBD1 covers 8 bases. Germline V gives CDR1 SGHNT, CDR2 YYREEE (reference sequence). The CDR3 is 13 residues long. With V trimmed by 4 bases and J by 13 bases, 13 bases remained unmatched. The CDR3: CASSEDLGGTGYF. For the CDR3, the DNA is TGTGCCAGCAGCGAAGACCTTGGAGGGACAGGATACTTC.

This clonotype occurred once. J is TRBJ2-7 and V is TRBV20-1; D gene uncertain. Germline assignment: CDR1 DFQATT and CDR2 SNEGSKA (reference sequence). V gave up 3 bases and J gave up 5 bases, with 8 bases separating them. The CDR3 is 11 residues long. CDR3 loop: CSASHPDEQYF. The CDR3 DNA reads TGCAGTGCTAGCCACCCGGACGAGCAGTACTTC.

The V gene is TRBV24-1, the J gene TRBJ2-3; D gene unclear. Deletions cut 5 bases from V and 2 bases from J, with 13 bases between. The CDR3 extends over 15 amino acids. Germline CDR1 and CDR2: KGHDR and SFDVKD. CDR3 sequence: CATSGPWSDTDTQYF. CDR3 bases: TGTGCCACCAGTGGCCCTTGGTCGGACACAGATACGCAGTATTTT.

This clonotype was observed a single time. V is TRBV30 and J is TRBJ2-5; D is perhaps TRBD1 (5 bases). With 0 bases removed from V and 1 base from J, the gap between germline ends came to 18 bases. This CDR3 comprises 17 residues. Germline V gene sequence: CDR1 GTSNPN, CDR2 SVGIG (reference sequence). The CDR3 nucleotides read TGTGCCTGGAGTGTCAACATTGGACATCCTAGCCAAGAGACCCAGTACTTC. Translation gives CAWSVNIGHPSQETQYF.

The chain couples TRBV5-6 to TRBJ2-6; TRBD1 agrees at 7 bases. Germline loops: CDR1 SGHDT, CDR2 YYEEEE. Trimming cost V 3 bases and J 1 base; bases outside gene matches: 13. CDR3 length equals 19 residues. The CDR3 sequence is CASSSQFSTGSSGANVLTF. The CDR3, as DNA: TGTGCCAGCAGCTCACAATTCTCGACAGGGAGTTCTGGGGCCAACGTCCTGACTTTC. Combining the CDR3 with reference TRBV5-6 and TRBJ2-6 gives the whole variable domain DAGVTQSPTHLIKTRGQQVTLRCSPKSGHDTVSWYQQALGQGPQFIFQYYEEEERQRGNFPDRFSGHQFPNYSSELNVNALLLGDSALYLCASSSQFSTGSSGANVLTFGAGSRLTVL.

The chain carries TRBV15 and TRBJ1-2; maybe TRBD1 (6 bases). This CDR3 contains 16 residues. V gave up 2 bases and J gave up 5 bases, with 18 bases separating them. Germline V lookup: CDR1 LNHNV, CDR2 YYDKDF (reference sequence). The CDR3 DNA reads TGTGCCACCAGCAGACGAAATCCAAGACAGGATTATGGCTACACCTTC. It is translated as CATSRRNPRQDYGYTF.

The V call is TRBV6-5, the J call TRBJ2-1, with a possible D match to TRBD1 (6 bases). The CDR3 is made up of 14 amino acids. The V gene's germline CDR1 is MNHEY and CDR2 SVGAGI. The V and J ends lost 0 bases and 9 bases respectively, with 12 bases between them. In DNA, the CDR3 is TGTGCCAGCAGTTACTCCAAGGGGGTGGGTGAGCAGTTCTTC. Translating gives CASSYSKGVGEQFF.

This chain's CDR3 is CASSSWTDPMNTEAFF. The CDR3 DNA follows: TGTGCCAGCAGCTCTTGGACAGACCCAATGAACACTGAAGCTTTCTTT. The chain combines TRBV7-9 with TRBJ1-1, with D possibly TRBD1 on 6 matching bases. The CDR3 contains 16 residues. Per germline, CDR1 SEHNR and CDR2 FQNEAQ (reference sequence). The V gene lost 4 bases and the J gene lost 0 bases, with 15 bases spanning the gap.

The CDR3 loop reads CVISETGRTEAFF. CDR3 in DNA: TGTGTCATAAGCGAGACAGGGAGAACTGAAGCTTTCTTT. The V gene is TRBV25-1, the J gene TRBJ1-1; 7 bases are a match to TRBD1. From germline, CDR1 is MGHDK and CDR2 SYGVNS. The CDR3 runs 13 residues.

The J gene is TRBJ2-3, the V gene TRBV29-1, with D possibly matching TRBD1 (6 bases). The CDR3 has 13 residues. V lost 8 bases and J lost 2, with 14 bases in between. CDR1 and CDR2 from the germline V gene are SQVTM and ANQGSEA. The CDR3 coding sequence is TGCAGCTCTGACCCAGGGGCCACAGATACGCAGTATTTT. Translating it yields CSSDPGATDTQYF.

CDR3 protein: CASHKVGEKLFF. As DNA, the CDR3 is TGTGCCAGCCATAAAGTAGGGGAAAAACTGTTTTTT. J is TRBJ1-4 and V is TRBV2; D not resolved. Germline values: CDR1 SNHLY, CDR2 FYNNEI. V was clipped by 8 bases and J by 8 bases, with 12 bases between them. This CDR3 spans 12 amino acids.

As DNA, the CDR3 is TGCAGTGGACTAGCTTATGAGACCCAGTACTTC. This encodes CSGLAYETQYF. The chain recombines TRBV20-1 with TRBJ2-5; the match to TRBD2 covers 7 bases. CDR1 and CDR2 (germline): DFQATT, SNEGSKA (reference sequence). V dropped 7 bases and J dropped 5; count of bases not matched to a gene: 4. This CDR3 has 11 amino acids.

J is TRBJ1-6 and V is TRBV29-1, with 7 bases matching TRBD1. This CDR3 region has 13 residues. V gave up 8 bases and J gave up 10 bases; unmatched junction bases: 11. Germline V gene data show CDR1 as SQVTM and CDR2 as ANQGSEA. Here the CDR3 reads CSTRQGLESPLHF. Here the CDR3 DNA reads TGCAGCACCCGACAGGGCTTAGAGTCACCCCTCCACTTT.

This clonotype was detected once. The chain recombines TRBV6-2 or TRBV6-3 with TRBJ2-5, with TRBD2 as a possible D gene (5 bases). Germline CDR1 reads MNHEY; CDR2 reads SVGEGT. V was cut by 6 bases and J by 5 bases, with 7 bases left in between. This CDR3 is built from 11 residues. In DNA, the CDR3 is TGTGCCAGCAGGCGGAGGGAGACCCAGTACTTC. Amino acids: CASRRRETQYF.

This CDR3 reads CAWSGWTNGETQYF. CDR3 in DNA: TGTGCCTGGAGTGGGTGGACCAACGGAGAGACCCAGTACTTC. The chain is built from TRBV30 and TRBJ2-5; no reliable D call. V lost 1 base to trimming and J lost 4 bases, with 13 bases between them. The CDR3 has 14 residues. Germline V gene sequence: CDR1 GTSNPN, CDR2 SVGIG (reference sequence). Supplemented by reference TRBV30 and TRBJ2-5, the full variable domain reads SQTIHQWPATLVQPVGSPLSLECTVEGTSNPNLYWYRQAAGRGLQLLFYSVGIGQISSEVPQNLSASRPQDRQFILSSKKLLLSDSGFYLCAWSGWTNGETQYFGPGTRLLVL.

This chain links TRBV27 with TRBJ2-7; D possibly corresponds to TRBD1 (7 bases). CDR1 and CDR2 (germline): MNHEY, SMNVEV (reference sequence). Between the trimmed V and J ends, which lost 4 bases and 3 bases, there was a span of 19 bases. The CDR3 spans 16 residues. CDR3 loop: CASSSYRGRGLYEQYF. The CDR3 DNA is TGTGCCAGCAGTTCCTACAGGGGCCGGGGGCTCTACGAGCAGTACTTC.

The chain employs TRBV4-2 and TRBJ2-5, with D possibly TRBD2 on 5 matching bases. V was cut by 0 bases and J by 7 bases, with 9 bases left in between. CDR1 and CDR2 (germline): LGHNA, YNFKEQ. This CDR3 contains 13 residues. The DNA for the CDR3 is TGTGCCAGCAGCCAAGAGAATCGGGGGACCCAGTACTTC. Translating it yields CASSQENRGTQYF.

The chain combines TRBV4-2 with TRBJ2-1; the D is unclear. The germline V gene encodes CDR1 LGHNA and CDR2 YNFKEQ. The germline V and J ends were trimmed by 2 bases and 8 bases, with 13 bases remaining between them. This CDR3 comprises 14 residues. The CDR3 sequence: CASSQLLPEDEQFF. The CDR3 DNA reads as TGTGCCAGCAGCCAACTGTTACCTGAGGATGAGCAGTTCTTC.

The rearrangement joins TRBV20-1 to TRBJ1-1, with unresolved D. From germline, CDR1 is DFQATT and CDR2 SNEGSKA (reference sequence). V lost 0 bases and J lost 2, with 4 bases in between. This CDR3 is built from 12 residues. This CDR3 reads CSAREGNTEAFF. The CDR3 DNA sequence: TGCAGTGCTAGAGAGGGAAACACTGAAGCTTTCTTT.